This entry concerns a single TCR beta chain. Method: immunoSEQ multiplex PCR; TCRdb's copy keeps in-frame clones and lacks some. This table holds around 2.3 million clones, almost 96% found once. This entry belongs to a study of shared clonotypes between healthy human individuals. Trimming removed 0 bases at V and 8 bases at J, with 16 bases between. This CDR3 region has 15 residues. The V gene's germline CDR1 is SGHAT and CDR2 FQNNGV. Donors were healthy HIV-negative adults without recent acute infections or vaccinations. The investigators split CD4+ cells into a CD45RA+ naive subset and a CD45RA-negative memory subset.

The rearrangement uses TRBV11-2 and TRBJ1-1; no clear D gene. Sample: naive CD4+ T cells sorted from blood. Subset specified: CD45RA+ positively selected. This TCR was sampled from a man aged 18-30 years in good health. This CDR3 is CASSLDGSWAVEAFF. Here the CDR3 DNA reads TGTGCCAGCAGCTTAGATGGGTCGTGGGCTGTGGAAGCTTTCTTT.